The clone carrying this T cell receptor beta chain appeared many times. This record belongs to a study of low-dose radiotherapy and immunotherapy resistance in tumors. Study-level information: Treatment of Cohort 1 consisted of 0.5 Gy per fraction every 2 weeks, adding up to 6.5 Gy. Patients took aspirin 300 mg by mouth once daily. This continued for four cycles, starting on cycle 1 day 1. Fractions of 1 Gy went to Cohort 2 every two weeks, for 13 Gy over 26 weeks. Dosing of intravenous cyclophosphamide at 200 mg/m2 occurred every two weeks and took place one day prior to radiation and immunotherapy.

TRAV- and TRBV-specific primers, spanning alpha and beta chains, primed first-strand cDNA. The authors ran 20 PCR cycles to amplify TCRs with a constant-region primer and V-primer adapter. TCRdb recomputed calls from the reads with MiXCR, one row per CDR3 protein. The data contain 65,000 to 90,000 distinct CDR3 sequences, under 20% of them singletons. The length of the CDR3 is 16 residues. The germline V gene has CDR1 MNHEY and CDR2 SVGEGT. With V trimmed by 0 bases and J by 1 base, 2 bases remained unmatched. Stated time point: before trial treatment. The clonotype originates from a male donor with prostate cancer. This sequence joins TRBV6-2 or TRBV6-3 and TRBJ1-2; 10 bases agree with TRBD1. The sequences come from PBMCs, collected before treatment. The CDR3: CASSYSRTGGNYGYTF. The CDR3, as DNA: TGTGCCAGCAGTTACTCTCGGACAGGGGGTAACTATGGCTACACCTTC.